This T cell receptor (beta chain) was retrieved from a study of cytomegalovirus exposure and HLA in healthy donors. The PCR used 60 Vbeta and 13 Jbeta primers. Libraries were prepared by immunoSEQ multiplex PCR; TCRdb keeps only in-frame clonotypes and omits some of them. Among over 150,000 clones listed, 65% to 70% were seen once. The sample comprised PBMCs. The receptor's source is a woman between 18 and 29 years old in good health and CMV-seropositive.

The CDR3 DNA follows: TGCAGCGCTAAGGGGACTCTCGCCTACGAGCAGTACTTC. It codes for CSAKGTLAYEQYF. The V gene is TRBV29-1, the J gene TRBJ2-7; tentative D call: TRBD2 (6 bases). Germline V lookup: CDR1 SQVTM, CDR2 ANQGSEA. V was clipped by 7 bases and J by 2 bases, with 15 bases between them. This CDR3 is built from 13 residues.